Shown below are 6 T cell receptor beta chains from a single sample sequenced in a study of CD8 T cells in Susac syndrome. RNA totalling roughly 0.45 to 1 ug underwent reverse transcription with random hexamers. Via MiXCR, TCRdb re-called the immunoSEQ multiplex PCR reads, giving one row per CDR3 protein. The table shows some 300,000 distinct CDR3 sequences, with roughly 81% occurring only once. Sequenced sample: CD8+ T cells from PBMCs. The receptors come from a human donor with multiple sclerosis.

The genes are TRBV7-9 and TRBJ1-1; 10 bases are shared with TRBD1. The length of the CDR3 is 13 residues. The germline CDR1 and CDR2 sequences are SEHNR and FQNEAQ (reference sequence). V lost 8 bases to trimming and J lost 3 bases; unmatched junction nucleotides: 3. This chain's CDR3 is CASGTGDDTEAFF. For the CDR3, the DNA is TGTGCCAGCGGGACAGGGGACGACACTGAAGCTTTCTTT.

The chain combines TRBV4-1 with TRBJ1-4, with TRBD1 identical over 9 bases. The V gene's germline CDR1 is MGHRA and CDR2 YSYEKL. V lost 6 bases and J lost 6; bases outside the gene matches: 5. This CDR3 comprises 14 residues. The CDR3 sequence: CASSQTGGDEKLFF. CDR3 nucleotides: TGCGCCAGCAGTCAAACAGGGGGCGATGAAAAACTGTTTTTT.

A few counts support this clonotype. CDR3 nucleotides: TGTGCCAGCAGTGAAGGGAGAAACTACGAGCAGTACTTC. This encodes CASSEGRNYEQYF. The chain uses TRBV6-1 and TRBJ2-7; D unresolved. V lost 1 base to trimming and J lost 3 bases, with 7 bases between them. Germline-derived CDR1 and CDR2 are MNHNS and SASEGT. This CDR3 contains 13 residues.

This clonotype has a handful of counts. This chain links TRBV15 with TRBJ1-2, with D possibly matching TRBD1 (5 bases). V lost 3 bases and J lost 7, with 12 bases in between. CDR3 length equals 13 residues. Germline V gives CDR1 LNHNV, CDR2 YYDKDF (reference sequence). The CDR3 region is CATSSSRRGGYTF. The CDR3 DNA follows: TGTGCCACCAGCAGTTCCAGGAGGGGTGGCTACACCTTC. Supplemented by reference TRBV15 and TRBJ1-2, the full variable domain reads DAMVIQNPRYQVTQFGKPVTLSCSQTLNHNVMYWYQQKSSQAPKLLFHYYDKDFNNEADTPDNFQSRRPNTSFCFLDIRSPGLGDTAMYLCATSSSRRGGYTFGSGTRLTVV.

This chain links TRBV7-9 with TRBJ2-7, with D uncertain. The V gene lost 2 bases and the J gene lost 5 bases, with 4 bases spanning the gap. The germline CDR1 and CDR2 sequences are SEHNR and FQNEAQ (reference sequence). The CDR3 length is 11 residues. This CDR3 is CASSLMDEQYF. The CDR3, as DNA: TGTGCCAGCAGCTTAATGGACGAGCAGTACTTC.

The V gene is TRBV9, the J gene TRBJ2-5, with D perhaps TRBD1 or TRBD2 (6 bases each). V was shortened by 4 bases and J by 5 bases, with 18 bases between the two germline ends. This CDR3 is built from 15 residues. Germline CDR1 SGDLS, CDR2 YYNGEE. The CDR3 here is CASSPGGGIRETQYF. The CDR3 region has the DNA TGTGCCAGCAGCCCCGGAGGGGGGATCCGGGAGACCCAGTACTTC.